The 11 T cell receptor beta chains listed next were all sequenced from one sample in a study of T-cell memory formation after mild COVID-19. TCRdb ran MiXCR on the 5' RACE reads and lists one entry per CDR3 protein. The sample consists of around 200,000 distinct CDR3 sequences, around 27% of them appearing once. The sequenced sample consisted of PBMCs or a T cell subset sorted from them (not recorded which). The source is an adult woman who had mild COVID-19 (a few samples of this study predate the infection). Cell type and time point are not known.

In this sample, this clonotype turned up a few times. V is TRBV6-1 and J is TRBJ1-2; 10 bases agree with TRBD1. Germline CDR1 and CDR2: MNHNS and SASEGT. This CDR3 is built from 14 residues. After removal of 3 bases from V and 5 bases from J, the junction contained 3 bases not matched to a gene. The CDR3 region is CASSDAGQGYGYTF. The CDR3 DNA reads as TGTGCCAGCAGTGACGCGGGACAGGGGTATGGCTACACCTTC.

The chain links TRBV12-3 or TRBV12-4 to TRBJ1-4; a weak D match, TRBD1 (5 bases). Trimming took off 3 bases at V and 8 bases at J, with 16 bases between the two ends. The CDR3 runs 15 residues. The CDR3 region is CASSLGGVKSEKLFF. The CDR3 DNA reads as TGTGCCAGCAGTTTGGGAGGGGTGAAATCCGAAAAACTGTTTTTT.

Many counts were recorded for this clonotype. The chain uses TRBV7-2 and TRBJ2-2, with D possibly being TRBD2 (6 bases). The CDR3 sequence is 15 residues long. Germline CDR1 is SGHTA and CDR2 is FQGNSA. V shed 5 bases and J shed 6 bases, with 16 bases lying between them. This chain's CDR3 is CASSNMRLEAGELFF. CDR3 sequence (DNA): TGTGCCAGCAGCAACATGAGACTAGAGGCCGGGGAGCTGTTTTTT.

The gene calls are TRBV10-3 and TRBJ2-1; 9 positions agree with TRBD2. The trim removed 10 bases at V and 7 bases at J, leaving 11 bases unmatched. Germline CDR1 reads ENHRY; CDR2 reads SYGVKD. This CDR3 contains 14 residues. The DNA of the CDR3 is TGTGCCACCGCCGAAGCGGGGGGTCTGAATGAGCAGTTCTTC. It is translated as CATAEAGGLNEQFF.

This clonotype was seen more than once but under ten times. The chain employs TRBV7-2 and TRBJ1-2, with 10 bases that match TRBD1. Germline V gene sequence: CDR1 SGHTA, CDR2 FQGNSA. The CDR3 is 15 residues long. V shed 4 bases, J shed 4 bases, and the junction held 6 bases outside the gene matches. The CDR3 loop reads CASSSVTGGFYGYTF. The CDR3 nucleotides read TGTGCCAGCAGCTCCGTGACAGGGGGCTTCTATGGCTACACCTTC.

This chain joins TRBV20-1 and TRBJ1-5; TRBD1 agrees at 9 bases. The CDR3 is 17 residues long. Germline values: CDR1 DFQATT, CDR2 SNEGSKA (reference sequence). The J segment lost 2 bases and the V segment lost 3 bases, leaving 11 bases of the junction unmatched. Written as DNA, the CDR3 is TGCAGTGCTAGCCCCGTCGGGACAGGGCGACGCAATCAGCCCCAGCATTTT. Its protein product is CSASPVGTGRRNQPQHF.

This clonotype was seen only a few times. V and J are TRBV7-9 and TRBJ2-1; 9 bases agree with TRBD2. The CDR3 has 19 residues. V lost 7 bases and J lost 0; bases outside the gene matches: 16. The germline V gene has CDR1 SEHNR and CDR2 FQNEAQ (reference sequence). CDR3 bases: TGTGCCAGCACCGACACTAGCGGGCAACCTGGGGCCTCCTACAATGAGCAGTTCTTC. This encodes CASTDTSGQPGASYNEQFF.

The chain carries TRBV18 and TRBJ2-1; D is tentatively TRBD1 or TRBD2 (6 bases each). V lost 1 base and J 0 bases, leaving 7 bases between the germline ends. This CDR3 spans 15 amino acids. The germline CDR1 and CDR2 sequences are KGHSH and LQKENI. CDR3: CASSPQGGSYNEQFF. For the CDR3, the DNA is TGTGCCAGCTCACCACAGGGGGGCTCCTACAATGAGCAGTTCTTC.

The chain is built from TRBV19 and TRBJ2-2; 9 bases align to TRBD1. The CDR3 contains 17 residues. Per germline, CDR1 LNHDA and CDR2 SQIVND (reference sequence). Trimming at V came to 9 bases and at J to 2 bases, leaving 13 bases not matched to a gene. CDR3 in DNA: TGTGCCAGCGACCGAAGCTTGGGACAGGGTAACACCGGGGAGCTGTTTTTT. Its protein product is CASDRSLGQGNTGELFF.

V is TRBV9 and J is TRBJ2-3; 7 positions agree with TRBD2. Germline assignment: CDR1 SGDLS and CDR2 YYNGEE. CDR3 length equals 14 residues. The trim removed 3 bases at V and 4 bases at J, leaving 5 bases unmatched. Here the CDR3 reads CASSGGRVPDTQYF. DNA of the CDR3: TGTGCCAGCAGCGGAGGGAGGGTACCAGATACGCAGTATTTT. Using reference TRBV9 and TRBJ2-3 for the parts outside the CDR3, the full variable domain is DSGVTQTPKHLITATGQRVTLRCSPRSGDLSVYWYQQSLDQGLQFLIQYYNGEERAKGNILERFSAQQFPDLHSELNLSSLELGDSALYFCASSGGRVPDTQYFGPGTRLTVL.

This clonotype was picked up a small number of times. This rearrangement joins TRBV27 to TRBJ2-3; TRBD2 aligns across 13 bases. Germline CDR1 MNHEY, CDR2 SMNVEV (reference sequence). This CDR3 has 17 residues. V lost 3 bases and J lost 5; bases outside the gene matches: 8. CDR3 loop: CASSFIGGLAGRDTQYF. The DNA of the CDR3 is TGTGCCAGCAGTTTTATTGGGGGACTAGCGGGACGAGATACGCAGTATTTT.